This T cell receptor beta chain is from a study of shared clonotypes between healthy human individuals. Notes on the study in general: Naive CD4 clonotypes overlapped across a handful of donors at around 4.7%. Shared clonotypes across all four donors exceeded non-shared ones in generation probability.

This table comes from immunoSEQ multiplex PCR, and its TCRdb copy is limited to in-frame clones, with some not included. The repertoire has under 850,000 clones, approximately 77% of them found once; the top ten carry about 1.7%. As concerns this clone: Its specificity is unknown.

After removal of 4 bases from V and 2 bases from J, the junction contained 6 bases not matched to a gene. CDR3 length: 15 residues. Germline CDR1 reads SGHRS; CDR2 reads YFSETQ. The sequenced sample consisted of memory CD4+ T cells sorted from blood. Subset: CD45RA-negative fraction. V and J are TRBV5-1 and TRBJ2-1; 7 bases are shared with TRBD2. The receptor was isolated from a woman younger than 45 in good health. DNA of the CDR3: TGCGCCAGCAGCGGCATAGCGGGCACCTACAATGAGCAGTTCTTC. It translates to CASSGIAGTYNEQFF.